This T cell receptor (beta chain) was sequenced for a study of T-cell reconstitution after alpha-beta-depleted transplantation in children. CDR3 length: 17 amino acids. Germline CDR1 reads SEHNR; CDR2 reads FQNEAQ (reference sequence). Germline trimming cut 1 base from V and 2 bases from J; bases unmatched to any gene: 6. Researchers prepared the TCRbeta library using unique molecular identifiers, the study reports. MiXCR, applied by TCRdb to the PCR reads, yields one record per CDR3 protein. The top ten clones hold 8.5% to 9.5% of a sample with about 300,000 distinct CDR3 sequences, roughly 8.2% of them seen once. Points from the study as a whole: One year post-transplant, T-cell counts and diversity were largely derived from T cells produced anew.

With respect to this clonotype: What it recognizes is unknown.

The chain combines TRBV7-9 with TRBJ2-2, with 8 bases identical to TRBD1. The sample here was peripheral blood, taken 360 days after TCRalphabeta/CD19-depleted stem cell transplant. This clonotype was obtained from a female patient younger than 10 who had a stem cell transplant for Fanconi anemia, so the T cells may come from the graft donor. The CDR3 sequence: CASSLEGGTGNTGELFF. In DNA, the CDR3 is TGTGCCAGCAGCTTAGAGGGCGGGACAGGAAACACCGGGGAGCTGTTTTTT.